This TCR beta chain was identified during a study of blood T cell repertoires in COVID-19 (dated by TCRdb to 2020 to 2021). About the full investigation: Collaborator samples came from the United States, Italy and Spain and covered acute and convalescent phases of COVID-19. Sample metadata almost always included a de-identified subject ID, COVID-19 status, age in years and sex. The repertoires were released in a freely available public database intended as a resource for research on the immune response to SARS-CoV-2. The material from the prospective study consisted of cDNA or gDNA derived from T cells, B-cell-depleted T cells, or PBMCs. Subjects who had been exposed to COVID-19, were actively infected with it, or had recovered from it provided the deeply sampled blood TCRbeta repertoires that made up the dataset. Where available, HLA class I and class II types were taken from metadata supplied by the sample provider and were not determined by assay-based typing. Samples came from the ongoing ImmuneRACE study (first 160 participants) plus 1,254 subjects from 6 global collaborators.

On this clone itself: Its binding antigen is unknown. Nothing much larger sits one base from this clone, and base qualities are not available.

The immunoSEQ Assay, a bias-controlled multiplex PCR, was used to amplify TCRbeta CDR3 regions from genomic DNA. Processing in the source paper ran as follows. Within the assay, amplification of reference gene primers was used to estimate how many nucleated cells each sample contained. To quantify the absolute abundance of each unique TCRbeta CDR3 rearrangement, sequence reads were collapsed and filtered. Productive Simpson clonality was computed per sample as the square root of Simpson's diversity index over productive rearrangements. The immuneACCESS repertoire file appears here via TCRdb, limited to in-frame rearrangements. These files lack a portion of the clones; in checked studies, under half of the deficit traces to unresolved V genes, and the cause of the others is not known. V and J calls and clone size are copied from that table; D and trimming were computed from the DNA. The sample has 65,000 to 80,000 clones on record, 82% of them singletons. The ten largest clones represent roughly 22% of the sample.

The cysteine opens and the phenylalanine closes a CDR3 of 15 amino acids. The entry retains the CDR3 DNA only, 45 bases that are in frame from base 1. The junction shows trimming of 4 bases on V and 1 base on J, and the gene matches do not reach 4 bases of it. Taken from the germline V gene, the CDR1 and CDR2 loops are MNHEY and SVGAGI. What the research found in general, with its limitations: The quantity of clinical and demographic metadata differed by source and by participant and was supplied without curation.

Collaborating institutions collected whole blood in K2EDTA tubes following their own protocols. For TCRbeta analysis, collaborator samples were shipped as frozen whole blood, as isolated PBMCs, or as DNA extracted from either sample type. Sequencing was performed on peripheral blood. This TCR came from a human donor in a cohort sampled during active COVID-19. Here the chain combines TRBV6-5 and TRBJ2-7, and TRBD1 matches 10 of the central bases. The DNA reads as follows: TGTGCCAGCAGTTTCCCGGGACAGGGGTCCTACGAGCAGTACTTC. This encodes CASSFPGQGSYEQYF.